A selection of T cell receptor beta chains follows, all from one sample in a study of cytomegalovirus exposure and HLA in healthy donors. Only in-frame clones appear in the TCRdb table, and some are missing; sequencing was by immunoSEQ multiplex PCR. The sample contains some 110,000 clones, roughly 80% of which appear only once. Sample: PBMCs. All receptors derive from a woman between 40 and 50 years old in good health and CMV-seropositive. CDR3s leave out the opening cysteine and the closing phenylalanine or tryptophan. Fields, in order: V gene, J gene, CDR3 protein.

v_call: TRBV7-9; j_call: TRBJ1-1; cdr3_aa: ASSFDRGNTEAF
v_call: TRBV29-1; j_call: TRBJ2-7; cdr3_aa: SVGDSSYQY
v_call: TRBV18; j_call: TRBJ2-7; cdr3_aa: ASSPRTGYEQY
v_call: TRBV5-1; j_call: TRBJ2-7; cdr3_aa: ASSLGSRAGDYEQY
v_call: TRBV7-8; j_call: TRBJ1-2; cdr3_aa: ASSLETGGVRGYT
v_call: TRBV7-9; j_call: TRBJ2-7; cdr3_aa: ASSGSIASIEQY
v_call: TRBV5-1; j_call: TRBJ2-1; cdr3_aa: ASSLAPSGRVYNEQF
v_call: TRBV18; j_call: TRBJ1-1; cdr3_aa: ASSPGRGLGVNTEAF
v_call: TRBV4-1; j_call: TRBJ1-1; cdr3_aa: ASSQDRGQGDF
v_call: TRBV5-1; j_call: TRBJ2-1; cdr3_aa: ASSLAPRGVTNEQF
v_call: TRBV4-2; j_call: TRBJ2-2; cdr3_aa: ASSPRLAGGGRNTGELF